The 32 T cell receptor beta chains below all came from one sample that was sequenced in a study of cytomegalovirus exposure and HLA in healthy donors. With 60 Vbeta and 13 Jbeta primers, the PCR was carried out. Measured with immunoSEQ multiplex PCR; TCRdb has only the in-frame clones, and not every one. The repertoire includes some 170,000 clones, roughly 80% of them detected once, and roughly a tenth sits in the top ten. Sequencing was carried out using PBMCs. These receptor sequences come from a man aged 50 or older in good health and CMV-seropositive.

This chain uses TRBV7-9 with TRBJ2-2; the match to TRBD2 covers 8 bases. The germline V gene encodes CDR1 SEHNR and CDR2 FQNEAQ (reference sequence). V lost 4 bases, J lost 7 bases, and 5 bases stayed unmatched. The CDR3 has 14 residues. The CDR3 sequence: CASSWSGRGGELFF. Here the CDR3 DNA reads TGTGCCAGCAGCTGGAGCGGGAGAGGCGGGGAGCTGTTTTTT.

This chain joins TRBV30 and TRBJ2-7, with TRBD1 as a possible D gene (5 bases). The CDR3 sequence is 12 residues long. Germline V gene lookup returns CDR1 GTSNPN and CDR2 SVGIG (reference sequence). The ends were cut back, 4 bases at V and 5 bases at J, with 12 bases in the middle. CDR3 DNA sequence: TGTGCCTGGATCAGGGATGGGGACGAGCAGTACTTC. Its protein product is CAWIRDGDEQYF.

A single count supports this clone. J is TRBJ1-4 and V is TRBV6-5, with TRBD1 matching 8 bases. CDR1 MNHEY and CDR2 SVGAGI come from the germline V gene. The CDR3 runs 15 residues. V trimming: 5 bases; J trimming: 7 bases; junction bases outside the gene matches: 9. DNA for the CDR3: TGTGCCAGCAGTCCGGACAGGGTGGTTGTTGAAAAACTGTTTTTT. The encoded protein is CASSPDRVVVEKLFF.

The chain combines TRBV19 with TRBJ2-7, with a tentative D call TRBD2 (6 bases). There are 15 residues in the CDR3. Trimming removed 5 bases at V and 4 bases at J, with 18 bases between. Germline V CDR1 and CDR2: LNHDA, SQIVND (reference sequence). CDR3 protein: CASSPSDYPTYEQYF. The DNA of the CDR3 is TGTGCCAGTAGTCCCTCGGACTACCCGACTTACGAGCAGTACTTC.

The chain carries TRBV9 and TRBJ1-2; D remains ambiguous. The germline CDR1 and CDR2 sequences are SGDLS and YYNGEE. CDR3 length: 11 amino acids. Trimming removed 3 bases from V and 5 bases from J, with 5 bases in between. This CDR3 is CASSAGYGYTF. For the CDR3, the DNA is TGTGCCAGCAGCGCCGGTTATGGCTACACCTTC.

The CDR3 DNA is TGTGCCAGCAGCGTAGGTAATCCGCGAGAGACCTACAATGAGCAGTTCTTC. This sequence encodes CASSVGNPRETYNEQFF. The chain employs TRBV9 and TRBJ2-1, with D unresolved. The germline V gene has CDR1 SGDLS and CDR2 YYNGEE. The V end lost 0 bases, the J end lost 2 bases, and 15 bases lay between the germline ends. This CDR3 region has 17 residues.

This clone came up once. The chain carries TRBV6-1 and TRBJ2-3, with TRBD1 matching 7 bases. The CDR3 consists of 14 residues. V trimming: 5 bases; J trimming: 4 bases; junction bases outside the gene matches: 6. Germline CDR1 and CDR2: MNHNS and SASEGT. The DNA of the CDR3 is TGTGCCAGCAGTCCCCAGGGGGACGCAGATACGCAGTATTTT. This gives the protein CASSPQGDADTQYF.

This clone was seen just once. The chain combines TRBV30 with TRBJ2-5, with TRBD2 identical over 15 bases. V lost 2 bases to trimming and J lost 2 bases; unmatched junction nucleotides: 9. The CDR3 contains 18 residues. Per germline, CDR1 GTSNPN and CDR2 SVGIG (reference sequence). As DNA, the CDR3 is TGTGCCTGGAGTCCCCGGACTAGCGGGGGGGTTCGGCAAGAGACCCAGTACTTC. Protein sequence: CAWSPRTSGGVRQETQYF.

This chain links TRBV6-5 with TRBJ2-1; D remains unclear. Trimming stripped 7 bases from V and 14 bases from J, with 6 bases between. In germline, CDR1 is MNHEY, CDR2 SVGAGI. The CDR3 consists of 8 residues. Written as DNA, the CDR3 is TGTGCCAGCAAGCCAAAGTTCTTC. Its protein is CASKPKFF.

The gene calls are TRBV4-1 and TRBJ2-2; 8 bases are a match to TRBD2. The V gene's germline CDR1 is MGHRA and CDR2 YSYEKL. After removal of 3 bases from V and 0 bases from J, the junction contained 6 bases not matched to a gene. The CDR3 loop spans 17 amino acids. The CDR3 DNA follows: TGCGCCAGCAGCCAGGGGCCTAGCGGGCCGAACACCGGGGAGCTGTTTTTT. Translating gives CASSQGPSGPNTGELFF.

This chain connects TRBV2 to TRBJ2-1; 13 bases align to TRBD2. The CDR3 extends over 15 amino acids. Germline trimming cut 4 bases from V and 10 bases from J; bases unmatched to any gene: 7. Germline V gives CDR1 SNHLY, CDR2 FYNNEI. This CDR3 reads CASSGGTSGVHEQFF. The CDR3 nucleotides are TGTGCCAGCAGTGGGGGGACTAGCGGGGTTCACGAGCAGTTCTTC.

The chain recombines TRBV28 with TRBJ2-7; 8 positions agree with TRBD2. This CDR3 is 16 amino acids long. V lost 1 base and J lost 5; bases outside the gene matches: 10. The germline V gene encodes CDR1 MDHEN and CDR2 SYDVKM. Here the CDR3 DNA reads TGTGCCAGCAGTTTATCAACAGCGGGGGCTCTCCACGAGCAGTACTTC. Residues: CASSLSTAGALHEQYF.

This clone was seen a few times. The CDR3 bases are TGCGCCAGCAGCTCAATACCGGGACTACAAAACTACGAGCAGTACTTC. Its translation: CASSSIPGLQNYEQYF. This chain connects TRBV5-1 to TRBJ2-7; TRBD2 agrees at 7 bases. Germline CDR1 reads SGHRS; CDR2 reads YFSETQ. This CDR3 contains 16 residues. The junction had 12 bases not matched to a gene; V was cut back by 3 bases and J by 3 bases.

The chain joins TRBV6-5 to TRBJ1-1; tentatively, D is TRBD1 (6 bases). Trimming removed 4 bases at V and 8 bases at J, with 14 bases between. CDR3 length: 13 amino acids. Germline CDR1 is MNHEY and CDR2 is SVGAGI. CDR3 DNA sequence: TGTGCCAGCAGTTGGACAGTGTTCAGAGAAGCTTTCTTT. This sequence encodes CASSWTVFREAFF.

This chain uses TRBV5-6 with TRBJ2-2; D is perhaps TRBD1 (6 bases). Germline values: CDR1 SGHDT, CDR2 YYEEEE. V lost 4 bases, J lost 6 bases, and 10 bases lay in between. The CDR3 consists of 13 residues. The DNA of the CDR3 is TGTGCCAGCAGCATAAACAGGGCCGGGGAGCTGTTTTTT. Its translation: CASSINRAGELFF.

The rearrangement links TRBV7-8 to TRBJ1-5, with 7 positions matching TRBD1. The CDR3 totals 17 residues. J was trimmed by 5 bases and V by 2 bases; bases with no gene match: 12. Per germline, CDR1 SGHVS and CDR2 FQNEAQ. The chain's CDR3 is CASSLLLRQGFDQPQHF. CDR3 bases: TGTGCCAGCAGCTTATTATTGCGACAGGGTTTCGATCAGCCCCAGCATTTT. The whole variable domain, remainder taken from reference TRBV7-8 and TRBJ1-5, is GAGVSQSPRYKVAKRGQDVALRCDPISGHVSLFWYQQALGQGPEFLTYFQNEAQLDKSGLPSDRFFAERPEGSVSTLKIQRTQQEDSAVYLCASSLLLRQGFDQPQHFGDGTRLSIL.

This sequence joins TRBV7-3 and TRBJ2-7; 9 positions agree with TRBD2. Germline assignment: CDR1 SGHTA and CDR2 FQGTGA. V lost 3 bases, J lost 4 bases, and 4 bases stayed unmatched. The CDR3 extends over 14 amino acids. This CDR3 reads CASSFSGRNYEQYF. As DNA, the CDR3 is TGTGCCAGCAGCTTCAGCGGGAGGAATTACGAGCAGTACTTC.

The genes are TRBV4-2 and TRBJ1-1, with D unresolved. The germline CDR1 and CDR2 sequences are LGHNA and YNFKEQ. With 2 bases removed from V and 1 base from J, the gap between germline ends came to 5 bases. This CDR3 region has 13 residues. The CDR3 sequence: CASSQPQNTEAFF. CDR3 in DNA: TGTGCCAGCAGCCAACCACAGAACACTGAAGCTTTCTTT.

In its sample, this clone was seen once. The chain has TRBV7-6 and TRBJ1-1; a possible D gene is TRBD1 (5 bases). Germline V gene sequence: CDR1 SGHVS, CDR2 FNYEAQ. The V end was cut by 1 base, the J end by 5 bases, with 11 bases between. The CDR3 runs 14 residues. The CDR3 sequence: CASSLGQGRTEAFF. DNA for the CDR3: TGTGCCAGCAGCTTAGGGCAGGGTAGGACTGAAGCTTTCTTT.

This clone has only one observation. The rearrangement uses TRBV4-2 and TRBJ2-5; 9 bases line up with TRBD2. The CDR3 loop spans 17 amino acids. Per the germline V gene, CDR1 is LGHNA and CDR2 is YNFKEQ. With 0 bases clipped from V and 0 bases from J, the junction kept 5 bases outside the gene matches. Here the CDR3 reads CASSQETSGTNQETQYF. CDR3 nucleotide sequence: TGTGCCAGCAGCCAAGAGACTAGCGGAACTAACCAAGAGACCCAGTACTTC.

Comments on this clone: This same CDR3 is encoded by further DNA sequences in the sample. This CDR3 is CASSPGTEAFF. CDR3 nucleotides: TGTGCCAGTTCCCCGGGTACTGAAGCTTTCTTT. The V gene is TRBV28, the J gene TRBJ1-1, with D hard to call. This CDR3 region has 11 residues. In germline, CDR1 is MDHEN, CDR2 SYDVKM. V was cut by 9 bases and J by 5 bases, with 10 bases left in between.

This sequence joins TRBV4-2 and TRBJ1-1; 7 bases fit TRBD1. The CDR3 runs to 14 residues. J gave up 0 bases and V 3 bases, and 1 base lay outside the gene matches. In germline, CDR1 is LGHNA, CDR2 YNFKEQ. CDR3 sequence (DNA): TGTGCCAGCAGCCAGACAGGGATGAACACTGAAGCTTTCTTT. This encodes CASSQTGMNTEAFF.

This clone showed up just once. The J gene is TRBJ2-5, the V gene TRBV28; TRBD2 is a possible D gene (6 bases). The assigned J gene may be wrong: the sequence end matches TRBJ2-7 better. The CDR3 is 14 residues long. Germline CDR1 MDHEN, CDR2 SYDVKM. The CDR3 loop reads CASRGRGNAYEQYF. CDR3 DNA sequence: TGTGCCAGCAGGGGTCGCGGGAACGCCTACGAGCAGTACTTC.

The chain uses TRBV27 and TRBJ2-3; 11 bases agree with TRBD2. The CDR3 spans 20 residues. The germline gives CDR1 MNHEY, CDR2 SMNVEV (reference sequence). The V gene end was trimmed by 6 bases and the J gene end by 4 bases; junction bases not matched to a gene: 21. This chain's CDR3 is CASSWAGLAGGINESDTQYF. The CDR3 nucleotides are TGTGCCAGCAGCTGGGCGGGGCTAGCGGGGGGCATTAATGAATCAGATACGCAGTATTTT.

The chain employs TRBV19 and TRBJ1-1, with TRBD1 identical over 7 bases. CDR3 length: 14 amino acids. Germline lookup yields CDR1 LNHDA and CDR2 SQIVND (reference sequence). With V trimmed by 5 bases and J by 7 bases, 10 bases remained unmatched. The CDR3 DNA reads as TGTGCCAGTAGTGACCGGAGCAGGGGGATTGAAGCTTTCTTT. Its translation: CASSDRSRGIEAFF.

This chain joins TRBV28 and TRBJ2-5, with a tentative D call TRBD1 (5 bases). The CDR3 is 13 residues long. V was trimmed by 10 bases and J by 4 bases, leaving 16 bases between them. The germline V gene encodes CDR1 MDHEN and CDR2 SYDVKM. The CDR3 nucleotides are TGTGCCACCCAGCAGGGTATCCTAGAGACCCAGTACTTC. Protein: CATQQGILETQYF.

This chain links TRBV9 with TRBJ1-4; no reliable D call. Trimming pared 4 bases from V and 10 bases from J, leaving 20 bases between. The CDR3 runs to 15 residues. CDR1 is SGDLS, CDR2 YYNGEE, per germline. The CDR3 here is CASSPETSAGGKLFF. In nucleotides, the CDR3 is TGTGCCAGCAGCCCCGAGACCTCGGCGGGCGGAAAACTGTTTTTT.

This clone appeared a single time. Written as DNA, the CDR3 is TGCGCCAGCAGCTTGGCCGGGACTAGCGAGGGGGAGCAGTACTTC. Its protein product is CASSLAGTSEGEQYF. The chain carries TRBV5-1 and TRBJ2-7; 10 bases agree with TRBD2. J lost 7 bases, V lost 0 bases, and 7 bases had no gene match. The V gene's germline CDR1 is SGHRS and CDR2 YFSETQ. The CDR3 has 15 residues.

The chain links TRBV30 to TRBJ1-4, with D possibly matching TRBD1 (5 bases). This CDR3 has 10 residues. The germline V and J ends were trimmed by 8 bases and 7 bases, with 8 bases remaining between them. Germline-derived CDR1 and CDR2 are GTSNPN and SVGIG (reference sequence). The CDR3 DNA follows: TGTGCCGGGGGGGTTGAAAAACTGTTTTTT. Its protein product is CAGGVEKLFF.

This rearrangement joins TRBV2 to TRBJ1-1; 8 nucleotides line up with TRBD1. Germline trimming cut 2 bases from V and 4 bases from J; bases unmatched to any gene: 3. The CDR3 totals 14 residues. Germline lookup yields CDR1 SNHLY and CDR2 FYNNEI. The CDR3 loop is CASSESGQGTEAFF. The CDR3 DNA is TGTGCCAGCAGTGAATCCGGACAGGGCACTGAAGCTTTCTTT.

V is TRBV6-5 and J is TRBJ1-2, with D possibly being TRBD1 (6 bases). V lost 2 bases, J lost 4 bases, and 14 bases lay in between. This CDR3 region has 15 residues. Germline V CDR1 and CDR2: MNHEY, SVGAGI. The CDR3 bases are TGTGCCAGCAGTTACAGCGCACAGGGCACCTATGGCTACACCTTC. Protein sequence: CASSYSAQGTYGYTF.

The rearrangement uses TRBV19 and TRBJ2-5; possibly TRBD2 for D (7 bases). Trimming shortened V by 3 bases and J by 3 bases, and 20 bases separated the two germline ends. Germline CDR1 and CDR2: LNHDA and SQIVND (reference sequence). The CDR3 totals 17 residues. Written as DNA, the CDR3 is TGTGCCAGTAGTATGTTCGGGGGGCGCGACCGAAAAGAGACCCAGTACTTC. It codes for CASSMFGGRDRKETQYF.